Described below is a single TCR beta chain sequence and its context. Other DNA sequences of this sample code for an identical CDR3. Trimming pared 1 base from V and 3 bases from J, leaving 7 bases between. The CDR3 is 13 amino acids. Germline CDR1 is MNHNS and CDR2 is SASEGT. Data came from immunoSEQ multiplex PCR; TCRdb stores just in-frame clones and leaves some out. In the table there are around 2.1 million clones, about 92% of which are singletons. The naive CD8 fraction comprised CD45RO-negative cells positively selected for CCR7 and excluded terminally differentiated effector memory CD45RA+ cells. The data were obtained in a study of shared clonotypes between healthy human individuals.

This TCR derives from a man aged 18 to 30 in good health. Some clones in this sample may be carry-over from other donors' samples. The chain couples TRBV6-1 to TRBJ2-7; tentatively, D is TRBD1 (5 bases). Sequences were obtained from naive CD8+ T cells from PBMCs. The CDR3 sequence is CASSEDRGYEQYF. CDR3 sequence (DNA): TGTGCCAGCAGTGAAGATAGGGGCTACGAGCAGTACTTC.